These 14 T cell receptor beta chains came from one sample sequenced in a study of T cell repertoires in cytomegalovirus infection. TCRdb re-called the reads through MiXCR, storing one row per CDR3 protein. The data hold 200,000 to 250,000 distinct CDR3 sequences, with approximately 22% observed a single time. The sample taken for sequencing was CD8+ T cells from PBMCs. The receptors originated from a human donor in good health (CMV status not recorded). Some clones in this sample may be carry-over from other donors' samples.

The chain joins TRBV6-6 to TRBJ2-3, with 10 bases that match TRBD2. CDR3 length equals 18 residues. Germline lookup yields CDR1 MNHNY and CDR2 SVGAGI (reference sequence). J was trimmed by 2 bases and V by 0 bases; bases with no gene match: 8. In DNA form, the CDR3 reads TGTGCCAGCAGTTACTCACAAAGCGGGGGGGCCGACACAGATACGCAGTATTTT. Translated, it gives CASSYSQSGGADTDTQYF.

Only a few counts were recorded for this clonotype. The chain has TRBV10-3 and TRBJ2-5; D is unclear. Germline-derived CDR1 and CDR2 are ENHRY and SYGVKD. V was clipped by 2 bases and J by 6 bases, with 10 bases between them. CDR3 length: 13 residues. The CDR3 spells CAISEEYEQTQYF. CDR3 in DNA: TGTGCCATCAGTGAGGAGTACGAACAGACCCAGTACTTC.

This chain uses TRBV11-2 with TRBJ2-1, with 8 bases aligning to TRBD2. Trimming at V came to 5 bases and at J to 0 bases, leaving 9 bases not matched to a gene. The CDR3 covers 17 residues. CDR1 and CDR2 from the germline V gene are SGHAT and FQNNGV. The DNA of the CDR3 is TGTGCCAGCAGCCCTTTTCGGGGGGGCCCCTCCTACAATGAGCAGTTCTTC. Protein sequence: CASSPFRGGPSYNEQFF.

This clonotype was found many times. The rearrangement uses TRBV7-2 and TRBJ1-3; D is ambiguous. Germline CDR1 is SGHTA and CDR2 is FQGNSA. V gave up 5 bases and J gave up 8 bases, with 4 bases separating them. This CDR3 has 10 residues. CDR3 protein: CASSRHTIYF. The CDR3 DNA is TGTGCCAGCAGCCGCCACACCATATATTTT.

The chain carries TRBV28 and TRBJ2-7, with 7 bases identical to TRBD1. V gave up 6 bases and J gave up 1 base; unmatched junction bases: 9. This CDR3 has 15 residues. Germline V CDR1 and CDR2: MDHEN, SYDVKM. CDR3 in DNA: TGTGCCAGCAGATCCCCGGGACAGCCATCCTACGAGCAGTACTTC. Translated: CASRSPGQPSYEQYF.

In its sample, this clonotype was seen many times. This rearrangement joins TRBV12-3 or TRBV12-4 to TRBJ2-2; 9 bases fit TRBD2. The CDR3 totals 18 residues. J lost 4 bases, V lost 6 bases, and 15 bases had no gene match. CDR3 loop: CASSPFQAGGPITGELFF. In nucleotides, the CDR3 is TGTGCCAGCAGCCCTTTTCAGGCGGGGGGGCCCATCACCGGGGAGCTGTTTTTT.

The chain recombines TRBV7-6 with TRBJ2-2; D is ambiguous. The CDR3 is made up of 12 amino acids. Germline CDR1 and CDR2: SGHVS and FNYEAQ. V lost 1 base and J 9 bases, leaving 6 bases between the germline ends. CDR3 coding DNA: TGTGCCAGCAGCTTAGGCTCCCGGGAGCTGTTTTTT. It codes for CASSLGSRELFF.

The chain has TRBV11-2 and TRBJ1-2; TRBD1 might be the D (5 bases). V lost 2 bases, J lost 4 bases, and 11 bases lay in between. The CDR3 has 14 residues. Germline CDR1 SGHAT, CDR2 FQNNGV. The CDR3 DNA sequence: TGTGCCAGCAGCTTACTCGACGGGACCTATGGCTACACCTTC. This translates into CASSLLDGTYGYTF.

V usage is TRBV6-6 and J usage is TRBJ1-5; D might be TRBD1 (6 bases). CDR3 length: 16 amino acids. V was clipped by 0 bases and J by 5 bases, with 14 bases between them. CDR1 and CDR2 (germline): MNHNY, SVGAGI (reference sequence). CDR3 sequence: CASSYSKGGPDQPQHF. The CDR3 DNA is TGTGCCAGCAGTTACTCGAAAGGGGGGCCCGATCAGCCCCAGCATTTT.

This clonotype appeared many times. The V and J genes are TRBV3-1 and TRBJ1-4, with D unclear. The CDR3 spans 13 residues. CDR1 and CDR2 from the germline V gene are LGHDT and YNNKEL (reference sequence). V was cut by 4 bases and J by 6 bases, with 9 bases left in between. CDR3 sequence (DNA): TGTGCCAGCAGCCGCCCTCAAGATGAAAAACTGTTTTTT. Residues: CASSRPQDEKLFF.

This clonotype appeared a few times. The chain has TRBV7-9 and TRBJ2-2; no clear D gene. V lost 8 bases, J lost 10 bases, and 11 bases lay in between. The CDR3 totals 11 residues. CDR1 and CDR2 from the germline V gene are SEHNR and FQNEAQ (reference sequence). The CDR3: CASGLTLELFF. As DNA, the CDR3 is TGTGCCAGCGGCCTGACTCTGGAGCTGTTTTTT. Looking up the rest from reference TRBV7-9 and TRBJ2-2 gives the full variable domain: DTGVSQNPRHKITKRGQNVTFRCDPISEHNRLYWYRQTLGQGPEFLTYFQNEAQLEKSRLLSDRFSAERPKGSFSTLEIQRTEQGDSAMYLCASGLTLELFFGEGSRLTVL.

This clonotype was seen repeatedly, ten times or more. The gene calls are TRBV7-2 and TRBJ1-5; D gene ambiguous. V lost 3 bases to trimming and J lost 3 bases, with 12 bases between them. CDR3 length equals 15 residues. Per the germline V gene, CDR1 is SGHTA and CDR2 is FQGNSA. CDR3 DNA sequence: TGTGCCAGCAGCTTCCTAGACGGGTTCAATCAGCCCCAGCATTTT. This gives the protein CASSFLDGFNQPQHF.

This clonotype came up a few times. The chain uses TRBV19 and TRBJ1-5; D may be TRBD1 (5 bases). Germline loops: CDR1 LNHDA, CDR2 SQIVND (reference sequence). The V gene lost 6 bases and the J gene lost 4 bases, with 16 bases spanning the gap. The CDR3 consists of 15 residues. The CDR3 DNA reads as TGTGCCAGTAGGGGGGATGGGGCAGCTAATCAGCCCCAGCATTTT. This translates into CASRGDGAANQPQHF.

In this sample, this clonotype turned up a few times. The rearrangement links TRBV10-3 to TRBJ2-3; 10 positions match TRBD2. Trimming at V came to 4 bases and at J to 6 bases, leaving 1 base not matched to a gene. Germline CDR1 and CDR2: ENHRY and SYGVKD. This CDR3 contains 13 residues. The CDR3 sequence: CAISALAGDTQYF. The DNA of the CDR3 is TGTGCCATCAGTGCACTAGCGGGGGATACGCAGTATTTT.